These T cell receptor beta chains were read from a single sample in a study of blood T cell repertoires in COVID-19. TCRdb keeps only in-frame clones here, not all; method: immunoSEQ multiplex PCR. Here the sample spans about 59,000 clones, over 70% being singletons. The specimen was peripheral blood. Receptor source: a woman aged 45-60 years with active or convalescent COVID-19. Each CDR3 is given with its conserved first and last residue. The D gene is left open where the match is weak. The size entry is marked missing in some rows and otherwise reads once, few, many or a size class.

TRBD1	.	TRBV12-3/TRBV12-4	TRBJ1-5	CASSPDRDRPQHF	TGTGCCAGCAGCCCCGACAGGGACCGGCCCCAGCATTTT
.	.	TRBV7-6	TRBJ2-1	CASSSPSVHEQFF	TGTGCCAGCAGCTCACCTAGCGTCCATGAGCAGTTCTTC
TRBD1	.	TRBV18	TRBJ1-1	CASSPTDRGIMNTEAFF	TGTGCCAGCTCACCAACGGACAGGGGGATAATGAACACTGAAGCTTTCTTT
TRBD2	.	TRBV6-5	TRBJ2-2	CASSTTSGYTGELFF	TGTGCCAGCAGCACGACTAGCGGGTACACCGGGGAGCTGTTTTTT
.	.	TRBV12-3/TRBV12-4	TRBJ2-4	CASTMAAKNIQYF	TGTGCCAGCACAATGGCAGCCAAAAACATTCAGTACTTC
TRBD1	.	TRBV6-5	TRBJ1-1	CASRKQGANLGAFF	TGTGCCAGCAGGAAACAGGGGGCCAACCTCGGCGCTTTCTTT
TRBD1	.	TRBV24-1	TRBJ2-7	CATSEGDSYEQYF	TGTGCCACCAGTGAGGGGGACAGCTACGAGCAGTACTTC
TRBD2	few	TRBV4-1	TRBJ2-7	CASSQGGRGSFEYEQYF	TGCGCCAGCAGCCAAGGTGGGCGGGGGTCTTTCGAATACGAGCAGTACTTC
TRBD2	.	TRBV27	TRBJ2-5	CASSFTSGSFVGETQYF	TGTGCCAGCAGTTTTACCAGCGGGAGTTTTGTGGGAGAGACCCAGTACTTC
.	.	TRBV19	TRBJ2-7	CASSLPGRTEQYF	TGTGCCAGCTCCCTACCTGGTCGGACTGAGCAGTACTTC
TRBD2	.	TRBV5-4	TRBJ2-5	CASSRTRQQETQYF	TGTGCCAGCAGCCGGACTAGGCAGCAAGAGACCCAGTACTTC
TRBD1	.	TRBV6-5	TRBJ1-2	CASRRQGANYGYTF	TGTGCCAGCAGAAGACAGGGGGCTAACTATGGCTACACCTTC
.	.	TRBV9	TRBJ2-7	CASSVGQFNYEQYF	TGTGCCAGCAGCGTAGGACAGTTTAACTACGAGCAGTACTTC
.	.	TRBV10-3	TRBJ1-5	CAISESGGNQPQHF	TGTGCCATCAGTGAGTCAGGCGGAAATCAGCCCCAGCATTTT
.	.	TRBV6-6	TRBJ1-5	CASSYKEVYSNQPQHF	TGTGCCAGCAGTTACAAAGAGGTTTATAGCAATCAGCCCCAGCATTTT
TRBD2	.	TRBV30	TRBJ2-1	CAWMSVTGLALPEQFF	TGTGCCTGGATGTCGGTAACGGGACTAGCGCTCCCCGAGCAGTTCTTC
.	once	TRBV29-1	TRBJ2-1	CSVSRNNEQFF	TGCAGCGTTTCTAGGAACAATGAGCAGTTCTTC
.	.	TRBV27	TRBJ2-7	CASSPLLPNEQYF	TGTGCCAGCAGTCCACTACTCCCGAACGAGCAGTACTTC
.	.	TRBV5-4	TRBJ2-1	CASSKTSTEQFF	TGTGCCAGCAGCAAGACTAGTACTGAGCAGTTCTTC
TRBD1	.	TRBV3-1/TRBV3-2	TRBJ1-3	CASSSTGVSGNTIYF	TGTGCCAGCAGCTCGACAGGGGTATCTGGAAACACCATATATTTT
.	.	TRBV19	TRBJ2-2	CASSIGWNTGELFF	TGTGCCAGTAGTATCGGGTGGAACACCGGGGAGCTGTTTTTT
.	many	TRBV7-2	TRBJ1-2	CASSLVRGPGGYTF	TGTGCCAGCAGCTTAGTAAGGGGCCCAGGTGGCTACACCTTC
.	.	TRBV30	TRBJ1-2	CAWSAGQGHTF	TGTGCCTGGAGTGCCGGGCAGGGCCACACCTTC
.	.	TRBV2	TRBJ1-5	CATDPRGSNQPQHF	TGTGCCACCGACCCCCGGGGTAGCAATCAGCCCCAGCATTTT
.	.	TRBV24-1	TRBJ2-6	CATSDIQSGANVLTF	TGTGCCACCAGTGATATCCAGTCTGGGGCCAACGTCCTGACTTTC
TRBD2	few	TRBV28	TRBJ2-1	CASSQAGGTSNEQFF	TGTGCCAGCAGTCAAGCGGGAGGGACTTCGAATGAGCAGTTCTTC
.	.	TRBV29-1	TRBJ2-1	CSVLRGGNEQFF	TGCAGCGTTCTTAGAGGGGGCAATGAGCAGTTCTTC
TRBD2	once	TRBV4-1	TRBJ2-1	CASRQIGRNEQFF	TGCGCCAGCAGACAAATCGGGAGGAATGAGCAGTTCTTC
.	.	TRBV10-1	TRBJ2-7	CASSAFETGYEQYF	TGCGCCAGCAGTGCTTTTGAGACAGGATACGAGCAGTACTTC
.	.	TRBV5-4	TRBJ1-2	CASSSEVFYGYTF	TGTGCCAGCAGCTCGGAGGTCTTCTATGGCTACACCTTC
.	few	TRBV30	TRBJ1-6	CAWSESGLSPLHF	TGTGCCTGGAGTGAAAGTGGACTTTCACCCCTCCACTTT
TRBD2	.	TRBV4-1	TRBJ2-4	CASSLTVRERGMGGAKNIQYF	TGCGCCAGCAGCCTAACTGTCCGGGAGCGGGGGATGGGGGGAGCCAAAAACATTCAGTACTTC
.	.	TRBV10-1	TRBJ1-1	CASTLELGTEAFF	TGCGCCAGCACTTTGGAACTAGGCACTGAAGCTTTCTTT
.	.	TRBV15	TRBJ2-3	CATSRGQLELTDTQYF	TGTGCCACCAGCAGGGGACAACTCGAGCTCACAGATACGCAGTATTTT
.	.	TRBV10-1	TRBJ2-3	CASSVGRNPDTQYF	TGCGCCAGCAGTGTGGGGAGAAACCCAGATACGCAGTATTTT
.	.	TRBV11-3	TRBJ2-2	CASSLGDYLNTGELFF	TGTGCCAGCAGCTTAGGCGACTACCTGAACACCGGGGAGCTGTTTTTT
.	.	TRBV28	TRBJ2-7	CASSLPRGKLDEQYF	TGTGCCAGCAGTTTACCCAGGGGCAAGTTGGACGAGCAGTACTTC
TRBD2	.	TRBV3-1/TRBV3-2	TRBJ2-7	CASSQRGAYEQYF	TGTGCCAGCAGCCAACGGGGGGCCTACGAGCAGTACTTC
TRBD2	once	TRBV6-1	TRBJ2-3	CASSEIGPSGLTDTQYF	TGTGCCAGCAGTGAAATAGGTCCTAGCGGGCTCACAGATACGCAGTATTTT
.	few	TRBV5-1	TRBJ2-3	CASGYGGSTDTQYF	TGCGCCAGTGGATACGGCGGGAGCACAGATACGCAGTATTTT